The 12 T cell receptor beta chains below all came from one sample that was sequenced in a study of OX40 agonist ivuxolimab in advanced cancers. The data were produced by immunoSEQ multiplex PCR, yet TCRdb's version contains in-frame clones alone and is incomplete. The sample includes 65,000 or so clones, 70% to 90% of them seen just once. Sequences were derived from CD4+ or CD8+ T cells sorted from blood, sampled in a trial of the OX40 agonist ivuxolimab. The receptors come from an adult with an advanced solid tumor such as melanoma, head and neck, liver or kidney cancer.

The chain joins TRBV5-5 to TRBJ2-7; 8 bases agree with TRBD1. CDR1 and CDR2 (germline): SGHKS, YYEKEE (reference sequence). With V trimmed by 6 bases and J by 1 base, 3 bases remained unmatched. There are 13 residues in the CDR3. The chain's CDR3 is CASTRTGSYEQYF. CDR3 DNA sequence: TGTGCCAGCACGCGGACAGGGTCCTACGAGCAGTACTTC.

V and J are TRBV11-3 and TRBJ2-2, with TRBD1 identical over 8 bases. Germline CDR1 SGHNT, CDR2 YENEEA. Trimming took 5 bases from V and 3 from J; bases not matched to a gene: 2. The CDR3 consists of 14 residues. CDR3 in amino acids: CASSQGQDTGELFF. The CDR3 DNA sequence: TGTGCCAGCAGCCAGGGACAGGACACCGGGGAGCTGTTTTTT.

The rearrangement links TRBV7-6 to TRBJ1-2; the match to TRBD1 covers 8 bases. Germline V gene sequence: CDR1 SGHVS, CDR2 FNYEAQ. The trim removed 5 bases at V and 3 bases at J, leaving 14 bases unmatched. The CDR3 is made up of 17 amino acids. The CDR3 sequence is CASSQNLDRAFHYGYTF. Written as DNA, the CDR3 is TGTGCCAGCAGCCAAAACTTGGACAGGGCTTTTCACTATGGCTACACCTTC.

The rearrangement joins TRBV7-8 to TRBJ2-6; D perhaps matches TRBD1 (6 bases). V was shortened by 4 bases and J by 2 bases, with 9 bases between the two germline ends. This CDR3 is built from 15 residues. Germline CDR1 reads SGHVS; CDR2 reads FQNEAQ. CDR3 in DNA: TGTGCCAGCAGCTATGAGGGGGCTGGGGCCAACGTCCTGACTTTC. Its translation: CASSYEGAGANVLTF.

The chain has TRBV27 and TRBJ1-2, with a tentative D call TRBD1 (5 bases). CDR1 is MNHEY and CDR2 is SMNVEV in the germline V gene (reference sequence). V was trimmed by 4 bases and J by 5 bases, leaving 23 bases between them. There are 17 residues in the CDR3. This chain's CDR3 is CASSSLGSSEGPYGYTF. In DNA form, the CDR3 reads TGTGCCAGCAGTTCACTCGGTTCTTCGGAGGGGCCATATGGCTACACCTTC.

The rearrangement links TRBV30 to TRBJ2-5; 8 bases align to TRBD2. The CDR3 has 15 amino acids. After removal of 1 base from V and 5 bases from J, the junction contained 9 bases not matched to a gene. Germline CDR1 reads GTSNPN; CDR2 reads SVGIG (reference sequence). CDR3 region: CAWSELGGGRETQYF. The CDR3 DNA follows: TGTGCCTGGAGTGAACTCGGGGGGGGCCGGGAGACCCAGTACTTC.

V gene TRBV28 combines with J gene TRBJ1-2; a possible D gene is TRBD1 (5 bases). This CDR3 has 13 residues. The germline V and J ends were trimmed by 2 bases and 5 bases, with 9 bases remaining between them. Germline lookup yields CDR1 MDHEN and CDR2 SYDVKM. The CDR3: CASSLGREYGYTF. The CDR3, as DNA: TGTGCCAGCAGTTTAGGCAGGGAGTATGGCTACACCTTC.

The V gene is TRBV27, the J gene TRBJ1-2, with D perhaps TRBD1 (6 bases). Trimming pared 6 bases from V and 0 bases from J, leaving 14 bases between. This CDR3 has 15 residues. CDR1 MNHEY and CDR2 SMNVEV come from the germline V gene (reference sequence). The CDR3 here is CASSLTGPANYGYTF. CDR3 nucleotide sequence: TGTGCCAGCAGCCTGACAGGTCCTGCTAACTATGGCTACACCTTC.

This clone has only a few counts. V is TRBV7-2 and J is TRBJ1-6; perhaps TRBD1 as D (5 bases). CDR3 size: 17 residues. Trimming pared 1 base from V and 7 bases from J, leaving 17 bases between. The germline V gene has CDR1 SGHTA and CDR2 FQGNSA. CDR3 DNA sequence: TGTGCCAGCAGCTTAGTTGCCAGGGCCGGGGGGAATTCACCCCTCCACTTT. It is translated as CASSLVARAGGNSPLHF.

J is TRBJ2-7 and V is TRBV28; TRBD1 matches at 7 bases. The trim removed 3 bases at V and 6 bases at J, leaving 5 bases unmatched. This CDR3 is 13 amino acids long. CDR1 MDHEN and CDR2 SYDVKM come from the germline V gene. CDR3 in amino acids: CASSFLRTGEQYF. The CDR3 coding sequence is TGTGCCAGCAGTTTCCTGAGGACAGGCGAGCAGTACTTC.

The V call is TRBV7-2, the J call TRBJ1-6; D remains unclear. Germline V gives CDR1 SGHTA, CDR2 FQGNSA. Trimming removed 1 base at V and 6 bases at J, with 10 bases between. The CDR3 covers 15 residues. The CDR3 coding sequence is TGTGCCAGCAGCTTAGAGCCTAGCGGTAATTCACCCCTCCACTTT. It translates to CASSLEPSGNSPLHF. The full variable domain, rest sourced from reference TRBV7-2 and TRBJ1-6, is GAGVSQSPSNKVTEKGKDVELRCDPISGHTALYWYRQSLGQGLEFLIYFQGNSAPDKSGLPSDRFSAERTGGSVSTLTIQRTQQEDSAVYLCASSLEPSGNSPLHFGNGTRLTVT.

The V and J genes are TRBV5-4 and TRBJ2-2; 10 nucleotides match TRBD2. This CDR3 region has 15 residues. V lost 5 bases and J lost 6; bases outside the gene matches: 7. Germline loops: CDR1 SGHNT, CDR2 YYREEE (reference sequence). As DNA, the CDR3 is TGTGCCAGCAGAAAAGCGGGGGGGCCGTCCGGGGAGCTGTTTTTT. Translation: CASRKAGGPSGELFF.